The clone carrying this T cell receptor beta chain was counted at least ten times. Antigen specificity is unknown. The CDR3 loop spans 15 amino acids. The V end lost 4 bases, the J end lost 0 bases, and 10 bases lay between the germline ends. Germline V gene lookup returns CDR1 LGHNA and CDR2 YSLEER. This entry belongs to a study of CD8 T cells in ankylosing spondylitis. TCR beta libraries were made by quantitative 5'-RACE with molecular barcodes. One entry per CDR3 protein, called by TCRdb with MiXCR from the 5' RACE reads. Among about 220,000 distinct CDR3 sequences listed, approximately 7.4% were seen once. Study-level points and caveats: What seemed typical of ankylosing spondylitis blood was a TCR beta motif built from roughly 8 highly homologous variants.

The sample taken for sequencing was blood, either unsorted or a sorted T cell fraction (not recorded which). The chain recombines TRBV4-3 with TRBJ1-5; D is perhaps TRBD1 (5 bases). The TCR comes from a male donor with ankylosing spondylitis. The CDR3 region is CASSLTENSNQPQHF. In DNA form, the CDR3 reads TGCGCCAGCAGCCTGACAGAGAATAGCAATCAGCCCCAGCATTTT.